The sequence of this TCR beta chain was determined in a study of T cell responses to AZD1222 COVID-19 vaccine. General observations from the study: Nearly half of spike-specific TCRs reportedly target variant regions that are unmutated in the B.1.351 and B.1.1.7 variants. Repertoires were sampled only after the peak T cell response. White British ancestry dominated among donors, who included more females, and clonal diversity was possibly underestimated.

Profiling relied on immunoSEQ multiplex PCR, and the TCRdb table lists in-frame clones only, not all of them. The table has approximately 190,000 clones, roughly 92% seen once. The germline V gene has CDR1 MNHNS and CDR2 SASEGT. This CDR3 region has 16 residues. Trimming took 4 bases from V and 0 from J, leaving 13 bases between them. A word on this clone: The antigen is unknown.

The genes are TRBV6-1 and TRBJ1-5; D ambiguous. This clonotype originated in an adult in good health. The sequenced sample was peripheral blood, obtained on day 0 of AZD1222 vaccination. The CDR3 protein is CASSVLRVPSNQPQHF. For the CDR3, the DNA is TGTGCCAGCAGTGTCCTAAGGGTGCCTAGCAATCAGCCCCAGCATTTT.